This TCR beta chain was identified during a study of T cells after yellow fever vaccination (dated by TCRdb to between 2017 and 2020). About the investigation overall: Libraries from fractions with low cell numbers were prepared with the SMART-Seq v4 Ultra Low Input RNA kit. To follow T-cell clones before and after both primary and booster YFV17D yellow fever vaccination, bulk TCR alpha and beta repertoires underwent longitudinal sequencing. The cohort comprised two healthy male donors, one aged 18 to 30 and one aged 30 to 40 years. Blood samples were taken at several timepoints before and after primary and secondary immunization, and bulk PBMC replicates and cell subsets were isolated. Broader findings and caveats from the paper: The secondary T-cell response was found to be weaker but faster than the primary response, with a peak reached on day 5 rather than on day 15. Most clones expanded after primary vaccination (approximately 97% of CD4 and roughly 90% of CD8) were re-detected after the booster, suggesting that broad memory maintenance occurred. Because abundant contaminating clonotypes from the bulk population could be contained in FACS-sorted repertoires, computational filtering was required. A small share of clonotypes was detected in both CD4 and CD8 compartments, with the overlap likely arising from convergent recombination. Because only a couple of donors were included in the study, the extent to which the findings can be generalized is limited.

Synthesis of TCR cDNA relied on 5'RACE template switching, a step that introduced a universal primer site along with unique molecular identifiers. Priming for cDNA synthesis came from both the TCR alpha and TCR beta constant segments. Two PCR steps were used to amplify libraries, with sample barcodes and sequencing adapters being added in the second step. Sequencing of the libraries was done on either Illumina HiSeq 2500 (2x100 bp) or NovaSeq (2x150 bp). Per the authors' processing: Reads were demultiplexed and collapsed into UMI consensus sequences with MIGEC, and V(D)J alignment was performed with MiXCR. Clonotypes responding to the vaccine were identified with edgeR on replicate PBMC samples, with the criteria of FDR below 0.01 and a log2 fold change above 5 up to day 15. Each bulk clonotype received a CD4 or CD8 identity based on whether the sequenced CD4 or CD8 repertoire contained that clonotype at higher abundance. TCRdb redid the processing of the public reads, applying fastp at Q25 and MiXCR, and retained in-frame beta chains. A single entry per CDR3 protein holds the most common genes and DNA from its merged rows. The V and J calls were determined by TCRdb, not by the authors. The sample records 300,000 to 450,000 distinct CDR3 sequences, roughly 6.1% of which are singletons. The top ten hold approximately 15% of the sample.

The CDR1 and CDR2 encoded by the germline V gene are SGHVS and FNYEAQ. V is pared back by 1 base and J by 7 bases, with 20 bases lying between the germline termini. Including cysteine and phenylalanine, the CDR3 has 17 amino acids. Just the 51-base CDR3 DNA is kept, in frame starting at base 1. This clonotype was seen a few times. Its antigen specificity is not known. Base qualities are not at hand, and no much larger clone is one base apart. Sample treatment or condition, as interpreted from the label and publication: live attenuated yellow fever vaccine strain. At each blood-draw timepoint, two biological replicates of bulk PBMCs were collected. A standard Ficoll-Paque protocol was used to isolate PBMCs from peripheral blood. RNA was extracted with TriZol from bulk PBMCs, CD4 and CD8 fractions, and dextramer-positive and dextramer-negative fractions.

The receptor was derived from a man between 25 and 39 years old who received the YFV17D yellow fever vaccine. The specimen comprised PBMCs, sampled 5 days after the yellow fever booster vaccination. This chain joins TRBV7-6 to TRBJ2-1; no D gene call is confident. CDR3 sequence: CASSLVPLGSPPNEQFF. The nucleotide sequence reads TGTGCCAGCAGCTTAGTCCCTCTCGGGTCGCCGCCGAATGAGCAGTTCTTC.